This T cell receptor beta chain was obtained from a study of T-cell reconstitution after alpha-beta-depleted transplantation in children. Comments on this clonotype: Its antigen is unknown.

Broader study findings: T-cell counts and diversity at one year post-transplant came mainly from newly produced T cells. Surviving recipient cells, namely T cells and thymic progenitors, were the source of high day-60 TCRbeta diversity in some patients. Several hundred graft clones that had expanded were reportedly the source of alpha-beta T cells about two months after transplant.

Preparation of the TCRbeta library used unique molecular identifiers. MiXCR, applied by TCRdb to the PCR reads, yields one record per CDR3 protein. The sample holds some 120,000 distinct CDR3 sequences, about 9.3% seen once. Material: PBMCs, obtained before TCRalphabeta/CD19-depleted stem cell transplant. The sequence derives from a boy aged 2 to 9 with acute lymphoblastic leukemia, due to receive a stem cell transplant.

CDR3 region: CAWSVGLAGGNEQFF. DNA for the CDR3: TGTGCCTGGAGTGTCGGACTAGCGGGAGGTAATGAGCAGTTCTTC. V gene TRBV30 combines with J gene TRBJ2-1; 14 nucleotides align to TRBD2. Germline values: CDR1 GTSNPN, CDR2 SVGIG (reference sequence). This CDR3 is built from 15 residues. The ends lost 0 bases at V and 7 bases at J; junction bases unmatched: 2.